This TCR beta chain was retrieved from a study of T-cell memory formation after mild COVID-19. The germline CDR1 and CDR2 sequences are DFQATT and SNEGSKA (reference sequence). The CDR3 is 14 residues long. Trimming removed 0 bases from V and 5 bases from J, with 12 bases in between. Using its own MiXCR run on the 5' RACE reads, TCRdb lists one record per CDR3 protein. Among tens of thousands of distinct CDR3 sequences, approximately 15% were seen once, and the ten largest hold about 33%. This receptor was taken from an adult woman who had mild COVID-19 (a few samples of this study predate the infection). Cell type and time point are not known. Material: PBMCs or a T cell subset sorted from them (not recorded which). V gene TRBV20-1 combines with J gene TRBJ2-3; tentative D call: TRBD2 (6 bases). The CDR3 here is CSARDRRGGDTQYF. Written as DNA, the CDR3 is TGCAGTGCTAGAGATAGGAGGGGTGGAGATACGCAGTATTTT.